This T cell receptor (beta chain) is drawn from a study of response to subunit inactivated influenza vaccine. Findings and caveats of the study: That few new T cells are recruited by each seasonal influenza vaccination was the authors' suggestion.

In TCRdb, the RT-PCR reads were re-called with MiXCR into one record per CDR3 protein. The table has about 520,000 distinct CDR3 sequences, under 8.5% seen once. The germline V gene encodes CDR1 WNHNN and CDR2 SYGVQD (reference sequence). The length of the CDR3 is 13 residues. V lost 4 bases and J lost 1, with 8 bases in between. This clonotype appeared many times. The antigen remains unidentified. This receptor was identified in a man between 45 and 75 years old who received an inactivated influenza vaccine. The sequences come from PBMCs from blood, collected roughly 24 months after vaccination. This sequence joins TRBV10-1 and TRBJ2-7; the D is unclear. This chain's CDR3 is CASSVHRSYEQYF. CDR3 bases: TGCGCCAGCAGTGTTCACAGATCCTACGAGCAGTACTTC.